The 27 T cell receptor beta chains presented below share a single source sample, sequenced in a study of read filtering for tumor transcriptome and immune sequencing. Molecular barcoded adaptors covering alpha/delta and beta/gamma chains were used on around 370 ng RNA. TCRdb reanalysed the reads using MiXCR and keeps one entry per CDR3 protein. The sample lists around 140,000 distinct CDR3 sequences, 13% occurring once. Sequenced: a population of CD138-negative cells sorted from bone marrow. Receptor source: a donor at least 40 years old with multiple myeloma.

This clonotype has at least ten counts. The V gene is TRBV7-3, the J gene TRBJ2-1, with TRBD2 matching over 7 bases. CDR3 size: 13 residues. Germline V lookup: CDR1 SGHTA, CDR2 FQGTGA. The trim removed 3 bases at V and 9 bases at J, leaving 5 bases unmatched. The CDR3 loop is CASSFGGRGEQFF. The CDR3 DNA reads as TGTGCCAGCAGCTTTGGCGGGAGAGGTGAGCAGTTCTTC.

This clonotype was seen ten or more times. This rearrangement joins TRBV28 to TRBJ2-7; 8 positions match TRBD1. With 4 bases clipped from V and 5 bases from J, the junction kept 13 bases outside the gene matches. Germline V gene data show CDR1 as MDHEN and CDR2 as SYDVKM. The CDR3 has 16 residues. The CDR3 protein is CASSSPPYRGSNEQYF. In nucleotides, the CDR3 is TGTGCCAGCAGTTCCCCCCCGTACAGGGGGAGTAACGAGCAGTACTTC.

This clonotype was counted at least ten times. This chain connects TRBV6-5 to TRBJ2-1; D tentatively reads TRBD1 or TRBD2 (5 bases each). The germline gives CDR1 MNHEY, CDR2 SVGAGI. The V and J ends lost 0 bases and 4 bases respectively, with 19 bases between them. The CDR3 covers 18 residues. The CDR3 region is CASSYSGGRQSRYNEQFF. CDR3 DNA sequence: TGTGCCAGCAGTTACTCGGGTGGGAGACAGAGCAGATACAATGAGCAGTTCTTC.

This clonotype was detected ten times or more. V and J are TRBV19 and TRBJ2-7; D gene uncertain. CDR1 LNHDA and CDR2 SQIVND come from the germline V gene (reference sequence). Trimming pared 6 bases from V and 1 base from J, leaving 19 bases between. CDR3 length: 16 residues. CDR3 nucleotide sequence: TGTGCCAGTAGCCCATACCGTAGTGGCCCTTCCTACGAGCAGTACTTC. Amino acids: CASSPYRSGPSYEQYF.

This clonotype was seen at least ten times. This chain connects TRBV24-1 to TRBJ2-3, with TRBD2 matching 14 bases. From germline, CDR1 is KGHDR and CDR2 SFDVKD. The CDR3 extends over 17 amino acids. V was clipped by 4 bases and J by 5 bases; unmatched bases: 7. The CDR3 region is CATSEMGLAGEGDTQYF. DNA for the CDR3: TGTGCCACCAGTGAGATGGGACTAGCGGGAGAAGGAGATACGCAGTATTTT.

This clonotype has ten or more counts. This chain connects TRBV27 to TRBJ2-7, with a weak D call TRBD1 (6 bases). Trimming removed 6 bases from V and 5 bases from J, with 14 bases in between. Germline CDR1 MNHEY, CDR2 SMNVEV (reference sequence). The CDR3 has 13 amino acids. In DNA, the CDR3 is TGTGCCAGCAGCCCCACAGGGATCCACGAGCAGTACTTC. Translated: CASSPTGIHEQYF.

Only a few counts were recorded for this clonotype. The CDR3 DNA reads TGTGCCACCAGTAAGCACAGGGGAATGGCAGAGACCCAGTACTTC. It codes for CATSKHRGMAETQYF. This sequence joins TRBV15 and TRBJ2-5, with 7 bases that match TRBD1. This CDR3 spans 15 amino acids. Germline V gene lookup returns CDR1 LNHNV and CDR2 YYDKDF (reference sequence). V lost 6 bases to trimming and J lost 4 bases; unmatched junction nucleotides: 11.

The table lists this clonotype with many counts. This chain links TRBV20-1 with TRBJ1-2; 9 nucleotides match TRBD1. The germline gives CDR1 DFQATT, CDR2 SNEGSKA (reference sequence). The CDR3 totals 12 residues. J lost 4 bases, V lost 7 bases, and 4 bases had no gene match. This chain's CDR3 is CSGGQGTYGYTF. The CDR3 coding sequence is TGCAGTGGGGGACAGGGAACCTATGGCTACACCTTC.

This clonotype was counted ten times or more. The chain couples TRBV5-6 to TRBJ1-4; D gene uncertain. The CDR3 has 17 amino acids. V lost 4 bases to trimming and J lost 10 bases, with 26 bases between them. In germline, CDR1 is SGHDT, CDR2 YYEEEE. The CDR3: CASSRSGSGSGRRKLFF. The CDR3 bases are TGTGCCAGCAGCCGATCGGGCTCGGGGAGTGGTAGAAGAAAACTGTTTTTT.

This clonotype has ten or more counts. This chain joins TRBV6-1 and TRBJ1-5; a possible D gene is TRBD1 (6 bases). Trimming left V 2 bases short and J 5 bases short, with 16 bases between. Per the germline V gene, CDR1 is MNHNS and CDR2 is SASEGT. The CDR3 is made up of 16 amino acids. Here the CDR3 reads CASSEFGGQGDQPQHF. CDR3 in DNA: TGTGCCAGCAGTGAATTCGGGGGCCAGGGAGATCAGCCCCAGCATTTT.

Concerning this clonotype itself: Given a much more abundant clone one base away, this may be a read error. Lacking the conserved final phenylalanine or tryptophan, this CDR3 likely reflects a read error. This chain connects TRBV3-1 to TRBJ1-1, with D uncertain. CDR3 size: 14 residues. Germline V gene data show CDR1 as LGHDT and CDR2 as YNNKEL (reference sequence). Trimming took 1 base from V and 1 from J, leaving 7 bases between them. For the CDR3, the DNA is TGTGCCAGCAGCCAAGGATGGGGGAACACTGAAGCTTTCCTT. Translating it yields CASSQGWGNTEAFL.

This chain connects TRBV6-6 to TRBJ2-3, with 12 bases identical to TRBD2. CDR3 length: 16 residues. V was pared by 6 bases and J by 4 bases, with 8 bases of the junction left unmatched. The germline V gene has CDR1 MNHNY and CDR2 SVGAGI (reference sequence). CDR3 amino acids: CASSLPSSGRADTQYF. CDR3 coding DNA: TGTGCCAGCAGCCTACCCTCTAGCGGGAGGGCAGATACGCAGTATTTT.

As regards this clonotype: A single base separates this from a much larger clone, so it may be a read error. The rearrangement links TRBV9 to TRBJ2-5; perhaps TRBD2 as D (5 bases). The germline V gene encodes CDR1 SGDLS and CDR2 YYNGEE. CDR3 length: 15 amino acids. CDR3 sequence reads: CASSVDEGDGETPYF. CDR3 in DNA: TGTGCCAGCAGCGTAGATGAGGGAGACGGAGAGACCCCGTACTTC.

The gene calls are TRBV11-2 and TRBJ2-2; 7 bases align to TRBD2. This CDR3 comprises 15 residues. With 5 bases clipped from V and 4 bases from J, the junction kept 7 bases outside the gene matches. Germline V gene data show CDR1 as SGHAT and CDR2 as FQNNGV. CDR3 protein: CASSEEAGITGELFF. The CDR3, as DNA: TGTGCCAGCAGCGAAGAAGCGGGAATCACCGGGGAGCTGTTTTTT.

This clonotype was seen a handful of times. This rearrangement joins TRBV11-1 to TRBJ2-5; no firm D call. This CDR3 is built from 12 residues. Deletions cut 5 bases from V and 6 bases from J, with 10 bases between. Germline loops: CDR1 SGHAT, CDR2 FQDESV (reference sequence). CDR3 sequence reads: CASSPLGKTQYF. CDR3 bases: TGTGCCAGCAGCCCCCTAGGGAAGACCCAGTACTTC.

To note about this clonotype: A much larger clone is a single base away; this may be a read error. The chain is built from TRBV20-1 and TRBJ2-2; 9 positions match TRBD2. From germline, CDR1 is DFQATT and CDR2 SNEGSKA (reference sequence). There are 16 residues in the CDR3. CDR3 DNA: TGCAGTGCCAGGGGAGCGGCGGGAGGGGGCACCCGGGAGCTGTTTTTT. Its translation: CSARGAAGGGTRELFF.

Note on this clonotype: The likely explanation is a read error, given a far larger clone one base away. The chain combines TRBV7-3 with TRBJ2-1, with D tentatively TRBD2 (6 bases). The germline V and J ends were trimmed by 5 bases and 8 bases, with 25 bases remaining between them. The germline V gene encodes CDR1 SGHTA and CDR2 FQGTGA. The length of the CDR3 is 17 residues. Here the CDR3 DNA reads TGTGCCAGCAGCAGGGCCTCGACTAGTTCCTTTATTGATGAGCAGTTCTTC. Amino acid sequence: CASSRASTSSFIDEQFF.

This clonotype has a handful of counts. Possible read error: a much larger clone is one base away. The CDR3 ends on some other residue instead of the conserved phenylalanine or tryptophan, so this is likely a read error. This chain connects TRBV14 to TRBJ1-5; D is undetermined. The CDR3 covers 14 residues. Germline values: CDR1 SGHDN, CDR2 FVKESK. V was pared by 4 bases and J by 0 bases, with 7 bases between. In DNA, the CDR3 is TGTGCCAGCAGCCCCGGAGGTAGCAATCAGCCCCAGCATCTT. The encoded protein is CASSPGGSNQPQHL.

Turning to this clonotype: This may arise from a read error, as a much more abundant clone is one base away. V is TRBV7-9 and J is TRBJ2-1, with 8 bases fitting TRBD2. CDR1 is SEHNR and CDR2 is FQNEAQ in the germline V gene (reference sequence). This CDR3 comprises 17 residues. CDR3 region: CASSLNPRGGTYNGQFF. The CDR3 DNA reads as TGTGCCAGCAGCTTAAATCCCCGGGGGGGGACCTACAATGGGCAGTTCTTC.

Concerning this clonotype: An end of the junction differs from the germline gene, which may be a read error. V gene TRBV6-6 combines with J gene TRBJ1-5; D is perhaps TRBD1 (5 bases). Germline CDR1 and CDR2: MNHNY and SVGAGI (reference sequence). The CDR3 totals 15 residues. CDR3 sequence (DNA): TGTGCCAGCAGTTACTCCCAGGGACTCAATCAGCCCCAGCGTTTT. It codes for CASSYSQGLNQPQRF.

As for this clonotype: At one of its ends the junction is not consistent with the germline gene, which may arise from a read error. This chain connects TRBV5-1 to TRBJ2-1; 7 nucleotides match TRBD2. The CDR3 spans 18 residues. Germline assignment: CDR1 SGHRS and CDR2 YFSETQ. CDR3 in amino acids: CASSLLDNGRISYNERFF. The CDR3 coding sequence is TGCGCCAGCAGCTTGCTGGATAACGGGAGGATCTCCTACAATGAGCGGTTCTTC.

The chain employs TRBV7-9 and TRBJ2-7; 11 bases align to TRBD1. CDR1 is SEHNR, CDR2 FQNEAQ, per germline (reference sequence). The J segment lost 3 bases and the V segment lost 4 bases, leaving 2 bases of the junction unmatched. The CDR3 extends over 14 amino acids. The CDR3 loop is CASSWGQGDYEQYF. Written as DNA, the CDR3 is TGTGCCAGCAGCTGGGGACAGGGGGACTACGAGCAGTACTTC.

The rearrangement uses TRBV6-5 and TRBJ2-7; 8 bases are shared with TRBD2. The CDR3 is 14 residues long. Looked up from germline, CDR1 is MNHEY and CDR2 is SVGAGI. Germline trimming cut 6 bases from V and 2 bases from J; bases unmatched to any gene: 6. Here the CDR3 reads CASSRAGGPYEQYF. The CDR3 DNA reads as TGTGCCAGCAGCCGGGCGGGAGGACCCTACGAGCAGTACTTC.

This clonotype was recorded many times. This chain links TRBV7-2 with TRBJ2-3, with 9 bases identical to TRBD2. Germline values: CDR1 SGHTA, CDR2 FQGNSA. With V trimmed by 0 bases and J by 4 bases, 2 bases remained unmatched. The CDR3 is 15 amino acids. Here the CDR3 reads CASSLAAGGSDTQYF. The CDR3 DNA follows: TGTGCCAGCAGCTTAGCAGCGGGAGGATCAGATACGCAGTATTTT. Looking up the rest from reference TRBV7-2 and TRBJ2-3 gives the full variable domain: GAGVSQSPSNKVTEKGKDVELRCDPISGHTALYWYRQSLGQGLEFLIYFQGNSAPDKSGLPSDRFSAERTGGSVSTLTIQRTQQEDSAVYLCASSLAAGGSDTQYFGPGTRLTVL.

As to this clonotype: A much larger clone is a single base away; this may be a read error. The chain is built from TRBV4-1 and TRBJ1-4; unclear D gene. This CDR3 region has 15 residues. Germline CDR1 MGHRA, CDR2 YSYEKL. Here the CDR3 reads CASSQVRIPNEKLLF. CDR3 DNA sequence: TGCGCCAGCAGCCAAGTGAGGATTCCCAATGAAAAACTGCTTTTT.

This clonotype was found a few times. V usage is TRBV20-1 and J usage is TRBJ2-1, with D possibly called TRBD1 or TRBD2 (6 bases each). CDR1 and CDR2 from the germline V gene are DFQATT and SNEGSKA (reference sequence). V lost 6 bases and J lost 3, with 18 bases in between. This CDR3 is built from 15 residues. The CDR3 coding sequence is TGCAGTGCCAGGCTCGGAGGGACAAGCTACAATGAGCAGTTCTTC. Protein product: CSARLGGTSYNEQFF.

This clonotype was picked up many times. This chain joins TRBV7-9 and TRBJ1-4; D remains ambiguous. CDR1 is SEHNR, CDR2 FQNEAQ, per germline (reference sequence). Trimming took off 3 bases at V and 5 bases at J, with 10 bases between the two ends. The CDR3 consists of 14 residues. The CDR3 here is CASSFGQQNEKLFF. Written as DNA, the CDR3 is TGTGCCAGCAGCTTCGGCCAACAGAATGAAAAACTGTTTTTT.